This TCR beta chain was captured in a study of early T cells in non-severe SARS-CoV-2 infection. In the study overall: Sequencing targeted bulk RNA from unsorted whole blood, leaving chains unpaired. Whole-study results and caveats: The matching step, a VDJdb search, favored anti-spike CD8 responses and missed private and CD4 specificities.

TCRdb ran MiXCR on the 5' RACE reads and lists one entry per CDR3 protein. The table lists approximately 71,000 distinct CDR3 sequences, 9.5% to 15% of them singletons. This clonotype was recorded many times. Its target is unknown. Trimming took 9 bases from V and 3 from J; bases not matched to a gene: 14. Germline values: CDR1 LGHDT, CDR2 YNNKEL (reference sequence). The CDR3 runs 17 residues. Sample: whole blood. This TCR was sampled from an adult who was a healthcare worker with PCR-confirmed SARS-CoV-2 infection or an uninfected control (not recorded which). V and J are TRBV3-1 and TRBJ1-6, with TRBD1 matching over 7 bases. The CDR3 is CARTAPRRGLYNSPLHF. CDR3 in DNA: TGTGCCAGAACCGCGCCGAGGAGGGGGCTCTATAATTCACCCCTCCACTTT.